The TCR beta chain under discussion was sequenced for a study of response to subunit inactivated influenza vaccine. Whole-study results and caveats: Authors suggested that a seasonal influenza vaccination recruits few new T cells each time.

Per the germline V gene, CDR1 is SGHRS and CDR2 is YFSETQ. V lost 5 bases, J lost 7 bases, and 19 bases lay in between. The CDR3 extends over 15 amino acids. In its sample, this clonotype was seen a few times. The antigen remains unidentified. TCRdb independently ran MiXCR on the RT-PCR reads; one entry per CDR3 protein. In the table there are about 610,000 distinct CDR3 sequences, 11% to 15% of which are singletons. The sequenced sample was PBMCs from blood, obtained approximately 13 days after vaccination. The receptor comes from a man over 45 who received an inactivated influenza vaccine. The V gene is TRBV5-1, the J gene TRBJ1-5; a possible D gene is TRBD1 (6 bases). CDR3 sequence reads: CASSPAGGQHQPQHF. DNA for the CDR3: TGCGCCAGCAGTCCGGCGGGGGGCCAACACCAGCCCCAGCATTTT. Full variable domain (remainder filled in from reference TRBV5-1 and TRBJ1-5): KAGVTQTPRYLIKTRGQQVTLSCSPISGHRSVSWYQQTPGQGLQFLFEYFSETQRNKGNFPGRFSGRQFSNSRSEMNVSTLELGDSALYLCASSPAGGQHQPQHFGDGTRLSIL.